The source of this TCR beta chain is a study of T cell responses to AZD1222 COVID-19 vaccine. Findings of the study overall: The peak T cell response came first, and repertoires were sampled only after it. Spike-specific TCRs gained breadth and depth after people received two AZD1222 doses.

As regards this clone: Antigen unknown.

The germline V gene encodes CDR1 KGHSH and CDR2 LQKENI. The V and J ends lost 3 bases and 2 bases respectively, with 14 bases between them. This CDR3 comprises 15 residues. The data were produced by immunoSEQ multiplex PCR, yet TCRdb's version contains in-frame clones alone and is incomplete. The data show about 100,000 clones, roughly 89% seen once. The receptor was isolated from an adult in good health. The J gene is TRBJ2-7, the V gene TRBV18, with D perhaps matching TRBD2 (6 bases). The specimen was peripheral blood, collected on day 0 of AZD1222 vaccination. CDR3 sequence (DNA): TGTGCCAGCTCACCTACTAGCCACTCACCCTACGAGCAGTACTTC. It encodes CASSPTSHSPYEQYF.